Following are 21 T cell receptor beta chains from one sample sequenced in a study of cytomegalovirus exposure and HLA in healthy donors (dated by TCRdb to 2016 to 2017). Library generation was performed with the immunoSEQ multiplex PCR assay. For the multiplex PCR, a mixture combining 60 forward primers for TCR Vbeta segments and 13 reverse primers for TCR Jbeta segments was used. Not all clones reach the TCRdb copy of this immuneACCESS table, which keeps in-frame sequences only. Checked studies attribute under half of the gap to unresolved V genes and leave the rest unexplained. The sample table shows some 100,000 clones, and about 68% are seen once. The ten largest clones take up 11% to 15% of the sample. The sample was PBMCs. The receptors were sampled from a male donor in good health and CMV-seropositive.

This clone appeared a single time. V usage is TRBV5-4 and J usage is TRBJ2-7; 7 positions agree with TRBD1. J was trimmed by 0 bases and V by 4 bases; bases with no gene match: 7. The CDR3 length is 15 residues. Germline values: CDR1 SGHNT, CDR2 YYREEE (reference sequence). The CDR3 region has the DNA TGTGCCAGCAGCCTAGGGGGCGCGAGCTCCTACGAGCAGTACTTC. It yields the protein CASSLGGASSYEQYF.

This clone was seen a handful of times. CDR3: CASMGGYEQYF. CDR3 sequence (DNA): TGTGCCAGCATGGGGGGGTACGAGCAGTACTTC. The chain recombines TRBV2 with TRBJ2-7; TRBD2 matches at 7 bases. With V trimmed by 7 bases and J by 4 bases, 1 base remained unmatched. Per the germline V gene, CDR1 is SNHLY and CDR2 is FYNNEI. The CDR3 covers 11 residues.

This chain's CDR3 is CASSHPLSDEQFF. The CDR3 DNA reads as TGTGCCAGCAGCCACCCTCTGAGCGATGAGCAGTTCTTC. The chain combines TRBV6-6 with TRBJ2-1; D call uncertain. CDR1 MNHNY and CDR2 SVGAGI come from the germline V gene (reference sequence). V lost 6 bases and J lost 8, with 14 bases in between. This CDR3 has 13 amino acids.

The chain carries TRBV7-9 and TRBJ1-3; D is undetermined. This CDR3 region has 15 residues. V lost 5 bases and J 0 bases, leaving 11 bases between the germline ends. In germline, CDR1 is SEHNR, CDR2 FQNEAQ (reference sequence). In DNA form, the CDR3 reads TGTGCCAGCAGCCGCGACATCCCCTCTGGAAACACCATATATTTT. Translated, it gives CASSRDIPSGNTIYF.

Written as DNA, the CDR3 is TGTGCCATCAGTGAGTCCCCAGGGGGTAGCAATCAGCCCCAGCATTTT. This translates into CAISESPGGSNQPQHF. The chain uses TRBV10-3 and TRBJ1-5; 7 bases match TRBD1. Losses at the gene ends were 0 bases for V and 0 bases for J; bases not matched to a gene: 2. The V gene's germline CDR1 is ENHRY and CDR2 SYGVKD. CDR3 length equals 16 residues.

V gene TRBV9 combines with J gene TRBJ2-1, with 11 positions matching TRBD2. The trim removed 3 bases at V and 3 bases at J, leaving 2 bases unmatched. The CDR3 consists of 15 residues. Germline V gene lookup returns CDR1 SGDLS and CDR2 YYNGEE. The CDR3 loop reads CASSATSGGYNEQFF. The CDR3, as DNA: TGTGCCAGCAGCGCTACTAGCGGGGGCTACAATGAGCAGTTCTTC.

The chain uses TRBV9 and TRBJ1-1, with 7 bases aligning to TRBD1. The CDR3 extends over 15 amino acids. CDR1 SGDLS and CDR2 YYNGEE come from the germline V gene. With 3 bases clipped from V and 1 base from J, the junction kept 6 bases outside the gene matches. The CDR3 coding sequence is TGTGCCAGCAGCGATGTACAGGGGCCGAACACTGAAGCTTTCTTT. It yields the protein CASSDVQGPNTEAFF.

This chain joins TRBV28 and TRBJ2-4; TRBD2 might be the D (5 bases). The CDR3 covers 13 residues. The V gene's germline CDR1 is MDHEN and CDR2 SYDVKM. Between the trimmed V and J ends, which lost 3 bases and 8 bases, there was a span of 11 bases. The CDR3 region has the DNA TGTGCCAGCAGTTTCGGGATGCTGGACATTCAGTACTTC. This translates into CASSFGMLDIQYF.

The chain recombines TRBV6-1 with TRBJ2-3, with a tentative D call TRBD2 (5 bases). The CDR3 is made up of 13 amino acids. Germline V gene data show CDR1 as MNHNS and CDR2 as SASEGT. The ends were cut back, 5 bases at V and 3 bases at J, with 9 bases in the middle. The CDR3 reads CASSSPGTDTQYF. The CDR3 bases are TGTGCCAGCAGTTCACCGGGAACAGATACGCAGTATTTT.

The count of this clone is one. This sequence joins TRBV5-6 and TRBJ1-5, with D possibly being TRBD1 (6 bases). V lost 3 bases to trimming and J lost 2 bases, with 18 bases between them. CDR3 length: 17 residues. CDR1 is SGHDT, CDR2 YYEEEE, per germline. The CDR3: CASSSLLGARGNQPQHF. CDR3 bases: TGTGCCAGCAGCTCCCTCCTGGGGGCTCGGGGCAATCAGCCCCAGCATTTT.

CDR3 DNA: TGTGCCAGCAGCTTGGACAACAGAGCCTACGAGCAGTACTTC. This codes for CASSLDNRAYEQYF. The chain has TRBV7-3 and TRBJ2-7, with D possibly matching TRBD1 (5 bases). Between the trimmed V and J ends, which lost 3 bases and 2 bases, there was a span of 11 bases. In germline, CDR1 is SGHTA, CDR2 FQGTGA. CDR3 size: 14 residues.

The chain recombines TRBV5-1 with TRBJ1-1; 10 positions agree with TRBD1. The V segment lost 4 bases and the J segment 4 bases; nucleotides outside the gene matches: 4. There are 14 residues in the CDR3. The V gene's germline CDR1 is SGHRS and CDR2 YFSETQ. CDR3 DNA: TGCGCCAGCAGCCTGGACAGGGGGGGCACTGAAGCTTTCTTT. As protein: CASSLDRGGTEAFF.

V and J are TRBV30 and TRBJ1-2; 8 nucleotides align to TRBD1. Germline values: CDR1 GTSNPN, CDR2 SVGIG (reference sequence). The CDR3 consists of 15 residues. V dropped 1 base and J dropped 0; count of bases not matched to a gene: 4. The CDR3 region is CAWSGRGLANYGYTF. The CDR3 nucleotides are TGTGCCTGGAGTGGCAGGGGGCTTGCTAACTATGGCTACACCTTC.

The CDR3 is CASSQAQGGNYGYTF. The CDR3 DNA reads as TGCGCCAGCAGCCAAGCCCAGGGTGGGAACTATGGCTACACCTTC. V gene TRBV4-3 combines with J gene TRBJ1-2; maybe TRBD1 (5 bases). From germline, CDR1 is LGHNA and CDR2 YSLEER. This CDR3 has 15 amino acids. V lost 1 base to trimming and J lost 2 bases, with 11 bases between them.

The CDR3 region is CASSTDRGRYEQYF. CDR3 coding DNA: TGTGCCAGTAGTACTGACAGGGGAAGATACGAGCAGTACTTC. The chain recombines TRBV19 with TRBJ2-7, with 8 bases fitting TRBD1. This CDR3 contains 14 residues. Germline trimming cut 4 bases from V and 4 bases from J; bases unmatched to any gene: 6. Germline-derived CDR1 and CDR2 are LNHDA and SQIVND (reference sequence).

The chain links TRBV30 to TRBJ1-1; D unresolved. From germline, CDR1 is GTSNPN and CDR2 SVGIG (reference sequence). The V gene lost 5 bases and the J gene lost 8 bases, with 12 bases spanning the gap. The CDR3 consists of 11 residues. The CDR3 reads CAWGKIYEAFF. The DNA for the CDR3 is TGTGCCTGGGGTAAAATCTACGAAGCTTTCTTT.

The chain combines TRBV30 with TRBJ1-3; D unclear. The V and J ends lost 2 bases and 5 bases respectively, with 10 bases between them. Germline V gene lookup returns CDR1 GTSNPN and CDR2 SVGIG (reference sequence). This CDR3 contains 13 residues. The CDR3 reads CAWSTSPRNTIYF. Here the CDR3 DNA reads TGTGCCTGGAGTACTAGCCCAAGAAACACCATATATTTT.

This rearrangement joins TRBV2 to TRBJ1-5; D call uncertain. The CDR3 runs 16 residues. From germline, CDR1 is SNHLY and CDR2 FYNNEI. V dropped 1 base and J dropped 3 bases, with 13 bases sitting between them. The CDR3 here is CASSEVQSWPNQPQHF. In DNA form, the CDR3 reads TGTGCCAGCAGTGAAGTTCAAAGTTGGCCCAATCAGCCCCAGCATTTT.

The chain uses TRBV6-6 and TRBJ1-1; possible D gene TRBD1, 6 bases. V was cut by 4 bases and J by 4 bases, with 16 bases left in between. Germline V gene data show CDR1 as MNHNY and CDR2 as SVGAGI (reference sequence). The CDR3 contains 15 residues. The CDR3 protein is CASSFYTRGGTEAFF. The CDR3 DNA is TGTGCCAGCAGTTTTTATACCAGGGGTGGCACTGAAGCTTTCTTT.

The CDR3 loop reads CASSLGQGVTQNYEQYF. CDR3 bases: TGTGCCAGCAGCCTAGGACAGGGGGTTACTCAAAACTACGAGCAGTACTTC. The chain recombines TRBV5-8 with TRBJ2-7, with 10 bases matching TRBD1. This CDR3 is 17 amino acids long. Germline assignment: CDR1 SGHTS and CDR2 YDEGEE. V gave up 4 bases and J gave up 3 bases; unmatched junction bases: 13.

V is TRBV6-5 and J is TRBJ1-1, with 9 bases aligning to TRBD1. Unmatched junction bases numbered 8, after V lost 4 bases and J lost 5 bases. Germline values: CDR1 MNHEY, CDR2 SVGAGI. There are 15 residues in the CDR3. CDR3 sequence reads: CASSSTGTGRTEAFF. The CDR3 bases are TGTGCCAGCAGTTCAACCGGGACAGGGAGGACTGAAGCTTTCTTT.